This TCR beta chain comes out of a study of blood T cell repertoires in COVID-19. The CDR3 spans 15 residues. Germline CDR1 MNHEY, CDR2 SVGAGI. V was shortened by 6 bases and J by 1 base, with 13 bases between the two germline ends. The protocol was immunoSEQ multiplex PCR, while the TCRdb copy is restricted to in-frame clones and leaves out a portion. The sample lists about 180,000 clones, around four fifths seen once, with about 7% in the top ten. The gene calls are TRBV6-5 and TRBJ2-1; D call uncertain. The clonotype was recovered from a woman aged 35 to 49 with COVID-19, enrolled during active disease. Source material: peripheral blood. The CDR3 DNA follows: TGTGCCAGCAGGGGTCGACTGTTATCCTACAATGAGCAGTTCTTC. Translation: CASRGRLLSYNEQFF.